The sequence of this T cell receptor (beta chain) was determined in a study of CXCR3-negative and CXCR3-positive naive CD8 T cells. Findings and limits, study-wide: Both naive subsets showed comparably high diversity, and memory CD8+ cells showed much lower diversity. Post-cryopreservation CXCR3 expression was partly diminished, and the bulk of assays employed fresh PBMCs. In CXCR3-positive naive cells, the TRB CDR3s were more hydrophobic than in CXCR3-negative naive cells. Unlike memory cells, which differed, naive CXCR3-negative and CXCR3-positive cells had similar TRBV-TRBJ usage.

The CDR3 is 17 amino acids. Per germline, CDR1 SGHTA and CDR2 FQGNSA. Triplicates of under 350,000 cells were sorted from each CD8+ T cell subset. A word on this clonotype: Its target is not known.

Carrying UMI labels, the TRB cDNA libraries were prepared through 5' RACE. TCRdb re-called the 5' RACE reads, yielding one record per CDR3 amino acid sequence without DNA. The sample totals about 60,000 distinct CDR3 sequences. This TCR was recovered from a human donor in good health. Some clones in this sample may be carry-over from other donors' samples. This chain connects TRBV7-2 to TRBJ2-3; TCRdb's D gene call, TRBD2, goes unchecked for lack of DNA. The sample taken for sequencing was naive CXCR3+ CD8+ T cells from blood. Subset meaning: CD45RO-CCR7+CD27+CD95- naive CD8+ T cells expressing CXCR3 (TNR3+). CDR3 region: CASSLGWTVTSTDTQYF.